This entry lists 9 T cell receptor beta chains sequenced from one sample in a study of Graves' ophthalmopathy and Graves' hyperthyroidism. TCR beta CDR3 regions were amplified from RNA transcripts. The first round was an RT-PCR with HTBI primers, and the second round was a multiplex PCR. TCRdb re-analysed the multiplex PCR reads in MiXCR, keeping a single row per CDR3 protein. In the table there are 500,000 to 700,000 distinct CDR3 sequences, about 20% of which are singletons. The sequenced sample was peripheral blood. These receptors were taken from a woman between 18 and 30 years old with stable Graves' hyperthyroidism. Some clones in this sample may be carry-over from other donors' samples.

The chain is built from TRBV7-9 and TRBJ2-2; the D gene is possibly TRBD2 (7 bases). The CDR3 is 15 amino acids. Per germline, CDR1 SEHNR and CDR2 FQNEAQ (reference sequence). V was shortened by 5 bases and J by 6 bases, with 16 bases between the two germline ends. CDR3 DNA sequence: TGTGCCAGCAGCCCCATCCGGGGGGCTGCCGGGGAGCTGTTTTTT. Its protein is CASSPIRGAAGELFF.

This clonotype turned up a few times. The chain has TRBV20-1 and TRBJ1-1; D is unresolved. V was shortened by 5 bases and J by 3 bases, with 10 bases between the two germline ends. Germline loops: CDR1 DFQATT, CDR2 SNEGSKA (reference sequence). The CDR3 contains 12 residues. CDR3 loop: CSAPGLHTEAFF. The CDR3 nucleotides read TGCAGTGCTCCTGGACTCCACACTGAAGCTTTCTTT.

The V gene is TRBV7-9, the J gene TRBJ1-1; D uncertain. Germline V gene lookup returns CDR1 SEHNR and CDR2 FQNEAQ (reference sequence). The CDR3 runs to 12 residues. V shed 4 bases and J shed 7 bases, with 10 bases lying between them. The chain's CDR3 is CASSSPSDEAFF. The DNA of the CDR3 is TGTGCCAGCAGCTCTCCTTCTGATGAAGCTTTCTTT.

This clonotype was observed many times. This chain uses TRBV6-2 or TRBV6-3 with TRBJ1-1; no firm D call. V shed 1 base and J shed 3 bases, with 6 bases lying between them. The CDR3 loop spans 13 amino acids. The germline CDR1 and CDR2 sequences are MNHEY and SVGEGT. The chain's CDR3 is CASSYLVYTEAFF. DNA for the CDR3: TGTGCCAGCAGTTACTTGGTTTACACTGAAGCTTTCTTT.

The genes are TRBV5-6 and TRBJ2-5; D remains ambiguous. Germline CDR1 and CDR2: SGHDT and YYEEEE. The CDR3 has 14 amino acids. V was trimmed by 3 bases and J by 2 bases, leaving 11 bases between them. The CDR3 coding sequence is TGTGCCAGCAGCTCGCCATTCAGTCAAGAGACCCAGTACTTC. As protein: CASSSPFSQETQYF.

This clonotype was counted many times. The chain is built from TRBV6-1 and TRBJ2-5; 7 bases are shared with TRBD1. This CDR3 region has 12 residues. Germline values: CDR1 MNHNS, CDR2 SASEGT. Trimming removed 7 bases from V and 3 bases from J; junction bases left unmatched: 2. The CDR3 sequence is CASTGGKETQYF. CDR3 DNA sequence: TGTGCCAGCACAGGGGGTAAAGAGACCCAGTACTTC.

The V gene is TRBV24-1, the J gene TRBJ2-5; 8 positions match TRBD1. The V gene's germline CDR1 is KGHDR and CDR2 SFDVKD. CDR3 length: 18 residues. Trimming took 0 bases from V and 0 from J; bases not matched to a gene: 8. The CDR3 reads CATSDLGPGTGYQETQYF. The CDR3 nucleotides are TGTGCCACCAGTGATTTGGGTCCCGGGACAGGCTACCAAGAGACCCAGTACTTC.

V is TRBV27 and J is TRBJ1-1, with D perhaps matching TRBD1 (5 bases). The V end lost 5 bases, the J end lost 4 bases, and 20 bases lay between the germline ends. This CDR3 has 16 residues. Germline V lookup: CDR1 MNHEY, CDR2 SMNVEV (reference sequence). The CDR3 spells CASSQRDRSQGTEAFF. Here the CDR3 DNA reads TGTGCCAGCAGTCAAAGGGACCGTTCTCAAGGCACTGAAGCTTTCTTT.

This clonotype was seen repeatedly, ten times or more. This chain joins TRBV6-1 and TRBJ1-3, with D possibly being TRBD1 (6 bases). The germline V gene encodes CDR1 MNHNS and CDR2 SASEGT. Trimming removed 3 bases at V and 4 bases at J, with 13 bases between. The CDR3 runs to 15 residues. CDR3 residues: CASSDQGQQGNTIYF. The CDR3 bases are TGTGCCAGCAGTGACCAGGGACAACAGGGAAACACCATATATTTT.